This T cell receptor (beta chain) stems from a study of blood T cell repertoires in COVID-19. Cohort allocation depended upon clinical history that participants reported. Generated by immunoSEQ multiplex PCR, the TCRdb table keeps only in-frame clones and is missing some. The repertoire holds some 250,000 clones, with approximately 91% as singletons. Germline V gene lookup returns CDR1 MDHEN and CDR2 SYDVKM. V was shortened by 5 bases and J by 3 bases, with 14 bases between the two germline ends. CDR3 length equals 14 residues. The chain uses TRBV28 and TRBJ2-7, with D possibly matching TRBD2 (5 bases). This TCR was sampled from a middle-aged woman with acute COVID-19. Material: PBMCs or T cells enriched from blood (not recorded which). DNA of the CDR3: TGTGCCAGCAGTATGGAGCGGTCCAGCTACGAGCAGTACTTC. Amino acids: CASSMERSSYEQYF.